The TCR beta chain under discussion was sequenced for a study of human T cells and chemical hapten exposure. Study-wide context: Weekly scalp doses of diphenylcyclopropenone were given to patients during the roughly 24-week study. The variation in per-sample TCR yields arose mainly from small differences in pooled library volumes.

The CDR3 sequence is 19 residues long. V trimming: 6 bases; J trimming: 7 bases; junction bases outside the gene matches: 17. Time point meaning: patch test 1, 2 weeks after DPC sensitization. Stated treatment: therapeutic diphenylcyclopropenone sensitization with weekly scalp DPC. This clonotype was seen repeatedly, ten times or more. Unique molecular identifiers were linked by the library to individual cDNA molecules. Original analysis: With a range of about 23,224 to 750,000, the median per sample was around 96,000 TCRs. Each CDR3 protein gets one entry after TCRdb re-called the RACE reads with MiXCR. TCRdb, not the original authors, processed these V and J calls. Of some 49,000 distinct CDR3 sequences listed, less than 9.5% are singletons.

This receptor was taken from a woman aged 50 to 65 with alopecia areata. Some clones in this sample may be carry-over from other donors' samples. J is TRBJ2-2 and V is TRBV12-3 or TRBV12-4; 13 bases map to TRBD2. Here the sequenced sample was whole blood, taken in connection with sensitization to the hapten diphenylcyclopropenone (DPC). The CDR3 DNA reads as TGTGCCAGCAGATTGACGCCGGGACTAGCGGGGCCGTCGGGCGGGGAGCTGTTTTTT. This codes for CASRLTPGLAGPSGGELFF.